This is a list of T cell receptor beta chains from one sample in a study of CD8+ T cells in alopecia areata. Here immunoSEQ multiplex PCR was the method, and the copy in TCRdb shows in-frame clones only, minus some. Seen here are nearly 95,000 clones, over 70% observed once, and the top ten hold 15% to 20%. The specimen was CD8+ T cells sorted from blood, collected at week 44, from a patient treated with tofacitinib. The receptor set was obtained from a human donor with alopecia areata. Both conserved end residues are part of each CDR3. Each record gives: V gene, J gene, D gene, clone size, CDR3 DNA, CDR3 protein. The D gene is left open where the match is weak. Size values are once, few and many counts, or a class for expanded clones, and some rows have none.

V gene: TRBV7-2
J gene: TRBJ1-1
D gene: NA
clone size: NA
CDR3 DNA: TGTGCCAGCAGCTCCAGAGAGGTAGCTTTCTTT
CDR3 protein: CASSSREVAFF

V gene: TRBV7-6
J gene: TRBJ1-1
D gene: NA
clone size: NA
CDR3 DNA: TGTGCCAGCAGGGACCCGGGGACTGAAGCTTTCTTT
CDR3 protein: CASRDPGTEAFF

V gene: TRBV7-9
J gene: TRBJ2-7
D gene: NA
clone size: few
CDR3 DNA: TGTGCCAGCAGCACTGGCCGCGTTCCCCCCTACGAGCAGTACTTC
CDR3 protein: CASSTGRVPPYEQYF

V gene: TRBV7-9
J gene: TRBJ1-2
D gene: TRBD1
clone size: NA
CDR3 DNA: TGTGCCAGCAGCGCAGACAGGGGAGATGGCTACACCTTC
CDR3 protein: CASSADRGDGYTF

V gene: TRBV30
J gene: TRBJ2-7
D gene: TRBD1
clone size: few
CDR3 DNA: TGTGCCTGGACAGGGACAGGGGGCGAGCAGTACTTC
CDR3 protein: CAWTGTGGEQYF

V gene: TRBV13
J gene: TRBJ2-5
D gene: NA
clone size: NA
CDR3 DNA: TGTGCCAGCAGCACCCCAGGGGCCCAACCCGGGGAGACCCAGTACTTC
CDR3 protein: CASSTPGAQPGETQYF

V gene: TRBV9
J gene: TRBJ2-7
D gene: NA
clone size: NA
CDR3 DNA: TGTGCCAGCAGCGGATCTCGGGGCGAGCAGTACTTC
CDR3 protein: CASSGSRGEQYF

V gene: TRBV19
J gene: TRBJ2-2
D gene: NA
clone size: few
CDR3 DNA: TGTGCCAGTAGTATCTCTGAGGACACCGGGGAGCTGTTTTTT
CDR3 protein: CASSISEDTGELFF

V gene: TRBV25-1
J gene: TRBJ1-2
D gene: NA
clone size: NA
CDR3 DNA: TGTGCCAGCACGTCAGGGGATGTCGGTGGCTGCACCTTC
CDR3 protein: CASTSGDVGGCTF

V gene: TRBV6-5
J gene: TRBJ1-1
D gene: NA
clone size: NA
CDR3 DNA: TGTGCCAGCAGTTACGGCCCTGAAGCTTTCTTT
CDR3 protein: CASSYGPEAFF

V gene: TRBV29-1
J gene: TRBJ2-7
D gene: TRBD2
clone size: NA
CDR3 DNA: TGCAGCGTTGTGGGGACTACCGTGAACTTCTCCTACGAGCAGTACTTC
CDR3 protein: CSVVGTTVNFSYEQYF

V gene: TRBV10-2
J gene: TRBJ1-1
D gene: TRBD1
clone size: once
CDR3 DNA: TGCGCCACCGAGGGGGCGCCGATATCCCGAAAAAATGAAGCTTTCTTT
CDR3 protein: CATEGAPISRKNEAFF

V gene: TRBV5-6
J gene: TRBJ1-4
D gene: NA
clone size: once
CDR3 DNA: TGTGCCAGCAGCTCAACAGGTCAAGTAAATGAAAAACTGTTTTTT
CDR3 protein: CASSSTGQVNEKLFF

V gene: TRBV19
J gene: TRBJ1-5
D gene: NA
clone size: NA
CDR3 DNA: TGTGCCAGTAGTATCGGTCGGGCCGAATATAGCAATCAGCCCCAGCATTTT
CDR3 protein: CASSIGRAEYSNQPQHF

V gene: TRBV6-5
J gene: TRBJ2-3
D gene: NA
clone size: few
CDR3 DNA: TGTGCCAGCAGTTACGAGTCGGGACACCCCGATACGCAGTATTTT
CDR3 protein: CASSYESGHPDTQYF

V gene: TRBV2
J gene: TRBJ2-7
D gene: TRBD1
clone size: NA
CDR3 DNA: TGTGCCAGCAGCGAGGGGGCAGGGTCCTACGAGCAGTACTTC
CDR3 protein: CASSEGAGSYEQYF

V gene: TRBV7-2
J gene: TRBJ1-2
D gene: TRBD1
clone size: NA
CDR3 DNA: TGTGCCAGCAGCCCGCGTACAGGGGCAGTGGGGTATGGCTACACCTTC
CDR3 protein: CASSPRTGAVGYGYTF

V gene: TRBV30
J gene: TRBJ1-1
D gene: NA
clone size: NA
CDR3 DNA: TGTGCCTGGAGTAGGGGGGTAGCCACTGAAGCTTTCTTT
CDR3 protein: CAWSRGVATEAFF

V gene: TRBV15
J gene: TRBJ1-6
D gene: TRBD1
clone size: NA
CDR3 DNA: TGTGCCACCAGCAGGGACAGGGGAAACCGTAATTCACCCCTCCACTTT
CDR3 protein: CATSRDRGNRNSPLHF

V gene: TRBV5-6
J gene: TRBJ2-6
D gene: NA
clone size: NA
CDR3 DNA: TGTGCCAGCAGCCCCCCCAGCGCTGGGGCCAACGTCCTGACTTTC
CDR3 protein: CASSPPSAGANVLTF

V gene: TRBV19
J gene: TRBJ1-1
D gene: NA
clone size: NA
CDR3 DNA: TGTGCCAGTACAACGGGGGGTAGCACTGAAGCTTTCTTT
CDR3 protein: CASTTGGSTEAFF

V gene: TRBV7-3
J gene: TRBJ1-4
D gene: NA
clone size: NA
CDR3 DNA: TGTGCCAGCAGCACTCAATACAGATACCGGACGGCAACTAATGAAAAACTGTTTTTT
CDR3 protein: CASSTQYRYRTATNEKLFF

V gene: TRBV5-1
J gene: TRBJ2-7
D gene: TRBD1
clone size: NA
CDR3 DNA: TGCGCCAGCAGCTACGGGACAGGCCCCTACGAGCAGTACTTC
CDR3 protein: CASSYGTGPYEQYF

V gene: TRBV11-2
J gene: TRBJ2-3
D gene: NA
clone size: once
CDR3 DNA: TGTGCCAGCAGTTACGCGTTGACGCAGTATTTT
CDR3 protein: CASSYALTQYF

V gene: TRBV27
J gene: TRBJ2-3
D gene: TRBD2
clone size: NA
CDR3 DNA: TGTGCCAGCAGTTTACTGGCTAGCGGGGGGACAGATACGCAGTATTTT
CDR3 protein: CASSLLASGGTDTQYF

V gene: TRBV30
J gene: TRBJ1-2
D gene: NA
clone size: NA
CDR3 DNA: TGTGCCTGGAGTGAAGGGGTTGGCTACACCTTC
CDR3 protein: CAWSEGVGYTF

V gene: TRBV7-2
J gene: TRBJ2-1
D gene: NA
clone size: NA
CDR3 DNA: TGTGCCAGCAGCTTAGGGAATGAGCAGTTCTTC
CDR3 protein: CASSLGNEQFF

V gene: TRBV11-2
J gene: TRBJ2-6
D gene: TRBD1
clone size: NA
CDR3 DNA: TGTGCCAGCAGCCGGACAGGCTCTGGGGCCAACGTCCTGACTTTC
CDR3 protein: CASSRTGSGANVLTF

V gene: TRBV30
J gene: TRBJ1-5
D gene: NA
clone size: NA
CDR3 DNA: TGTGCCTCGTCCTTCTACAGCAACAATCAGCCCCAGCATTTT
CDR3 protein: CASSFYSNNQPQHF

V gene: TRBV6-1
J gene: TRBJ2-2
D gene: TRBD1
clone size: NA
CDR3 DNA: TGTGCCAGCGCCTGGGACAGCGGCGGGGAGCTGTTTTTT
CDR3 protein: CASAWDSGGELFF

V gene: TRBV19
J gene: TRBJ2-1
D gene: TRBD1
clone size: NA
CDR3 DNA: TGTGCCAGTACCGACAGGGCTAATGAGCAGTTCTTC
CDR3 protein: CASTDRANEQFF

V gene: TRBV2
J gene: TRBJ1-4
D gene: NA
clone size: NA
CDR3 DNA: TGTGCCAGCAGTGAAGAGAGGAGATCAAACGGAAAACTGTTTTTT
CDR3 protein: CASSEERRSNGKLFF

V gene: TRBV7-9
J gene: TRBJ2-7
D gene: TRBD1
clone size: NA
CDR3 DNA: TGTGCCAGCAGCTCCGAAGGGACAGGGGGCTACGAGCAGTACTTC
CDR3 protein: CASSSEGTGGYEQYF

V gene: TRBV9
J gene: TRBJ1-2
D gene: NA
clone size: NA
CDR3 DNA: TGTGCCAGCAGCGTAGGGGACAACCCTAACTATGGCTACACCTTC
CDR3 protein: CASSVGDNPNYGYTF

V gene: TRBV19
J gene: TRBJ1-2
D gene: TRBD1
clone size: NA
CDR3 DNA: TGTGCCAGTACCCCGGACAGGGAAGGCTACACCTTC
CDR3 protein: CASTPDREGYTF

V gene: TRBV6-4
J gene: TRBJ1-1
D gene: NA
clone size: few
CDR3 DNA: TGTGCCAGCAGCCGGGACCCAGGAACGGACACTGAAGCTTTCTTT
CDR3 protein: CASSRDPGTDTEAFF

V gene: TRBV4-1
J gene: TRBJ2-7
D gene: NA
clone size: once
CDR3 DNA: TGCGCCAGCAGCCAAGTGTTTAGCTCTTACGAGCAGTACTTC
CDR3 protein: CASSQVFSSYEQYF

V gene: TRBV10-2
J gene: TRBJ2-1
D gene: NA
clone size: NA
CDR3 DNA: TGCGCCAGCGCGGTCAGGGCCAATGAGCAGTTCTTC
CDR3 protein: CASAVRANEQFF

V gene: TRBV23-1
J gene: TRBJ2-7
D gene: NA
clone size: few
CDR3 DNA: TGCGCCAGCAGTCAATCCTCGACAGCCAACTACGAGCAGTACTTC
CDR3 protein: CASSQSSTANYEQYF

V gene: TRBV6-4
J gene: TRBJ2-5
D gene: TRBD2
clone size: NA
CDR3 DNA: TGTGCCAGCAGTTACTCGACTAGCGGGGGAGAGACCCAGTACTTC
CDR3 protein: CASSYSTSGGETQYF

V gene: TRBV13
J gene: TRBJ2-6
D gene: NA
clone size: NA
CDR3 DNA: TGTGCCAGCAGCGCTACCCTGTCCTCTGGGGCCAACGTCCTGACTTTC
CDR3 protein: CASSATLSSGANVLTF

V gene: TRBV15
J gene: TRBJ2-7
D gene: NA
clone size: NA
CDR3 DNA: TGTGCCACCAGCAGAGCGGACAGTTACTACGAGCAGTACTTC
CDR3 protein: CATSRADSYYEQYF

V gene: TRBV7-9
J gene: TRBJ2-1
D gene: NA
clone size: NA
CDR3 DNA: TGTGCCAGCAGCTCCACCCCTTACAATGAGCAGTTCTTC
CDR3 protein: CASSSTPYNEQFF

V gene: TRBV7-6
J gene: TRBJ2-7
D gene: TRBD1
clone size: NA
CDR3 DNA: TGTGCCAGCAGCTTACCTCCTACCGGGAAGACAGGGAGAGGGTGGGAGCAGTACTTC
CDR3 protein: CASSLPPTGKTGRGWEQYF

V gene: TRBV7-2
J gene: TRBJ1-2
D gene: NA
clone size: NA
CDR3 DNA: TGTGCCAGCAGCTTCAAATCTAACTATGGCTACACCTTC
CDR3 protein: CASSFKSNYGYTF

V gene: TRBV6-5
J gene: TRBJ1-1
D gene: NA
clone size: NA
CDR3 DNA: TGTGCCAGCAGTCCACAGGACAGCGGGTACACTGAAGCTTTCTTT
CDR3 protein: CASSPQDSGYTEAFF

V gene: TRBV13
J gene: TRBJ2-1
D gene: NA
clone size: NA
CDR3 DNA: TGTGCCAGCAGCTCGGGCTACAATGAGCAGTTCTTC
CDR3 protein: CASSSGYNEQFF

V gene: TRBV19
J gene: TRBJ2-4
D gene: NA
clone size: few
CDR3 DNA: TGTGCCAGTAGTATACCCCCCAGGGGAGCCAACATTCAGTACTTC
CDR3 protein: CASSIPPRGANIQYF

V gene: TRBV5-1
J gene: TRBJ2-7
D gene: NA
clone size: NA
CDR3 DNA: TGCGCCAGCAGCCACCACCCCACAGGCGACCCCTACGAGCAGTACTTC
CDR3 protein: CASSHHPTGDPYEQYF

V gene: TRBV30
J gene: TRBJ2-3
D gene: NA
clone size: NA
CDR3 DNA: TGTGCCTGGGGTCCAGATACGCAGTATTTT
CDR3 protein: CAWGPDTQYF

V gene: TRBV29-1
J gene: TRBJ1-2
D gene: NA
clone size: NA
CDR3 DNA: TGCAGCAGTTCCGGGGATAGTTATGGCTACACCTTC
CDR3 protein: CSSSGDSYGYTF

V gene: TRBV30
J gene: TRBJ1-2
D gene: NA
clone size: once
CDR3 DNA: TGTGCCTGGAGTGTATCGTTCCAATCGGAGACCTTC
CDR3 protein: CAWSVSFQSETF

V gene: TRBV5-1
J gene: TRBJ1-2
D gene: TRBD1
clone size: NA
CDR3 DNA: TGCGCCAGCAGCTTGGGTAGGACAGGATTATTTGATATATCTGGCTACACCTTC
CDR3 protein: CASSLGRTGLFDISGYTF

V gene: TRBV6-1
J gene: TRBJ2-3
D gene: NA
clone size: NA
CDR3 DNA: TGTGCCAGCAGTGATAAATCGGCTCGGGCAGATACGCAGTATTTT
CDR3 protein: CASSDKSARADTQYF

V gene: TRBV19
J gene: TRBJ1-5
D gene: NA
clone size: NA
CDR3 DNA: TGTGCCAGTAGGGCGGGGAATCAGCCCCAGCATTTT
CDR3 protein: CASRAGNQPQHF

V gene: TRBV5-6
J gene: TRBJ1-1
D gene: NA
clone size: NA
CDR3 DNA: TGTGCCAGCAGCTTGGGGGTGAGCGCCACTGAAGCTTTCTTT
CDR3 protein: CASSLGVSATEAFF

V gene: TRBV7-2
J gene: TRBJ1-2
D gene: NA
clone size: once
CDR3 DNA: TGTGCCAGCAGTTCTGGGACCTATGGCTACACCTTC
CDR3 protein: CASSSGTYGYTF

V gene: TRBV12-5
J gene: TRBJ1-2
D gene: NA
clone size: once
CDR3 DNA: TGTGCTAGTGGTTTCGGGCCAAACTATGGCTACACCTTC
CDR3 protein: CASGFGPNYGYTF

V gene: TRBV20-1
J gene: TRBJ2-3
D gene: NA
clone size: NA
CDR3 DNA: TGCGCCCTCTGGGAGGATACTACGCAGTATTTT
CDR3 protein: CALWEDTTQYF

V gene: TRBV28
J gene: TRBJ1-5
D gene: NA
clone size: few
CDR3 DNA: TGTGCCAGCAGTTCTTTGGGGAATAGCAATCAGCCCCAGCATTTT
CDR3 protein: CASSSLGNSNQPQHF